Below are 26 T cell receptor beta chains sequenced from a single sample in a study of blood T cell repertoires in COVID-19 (dated by TCRdb to about 2020). Library preparation was by the immunoSEQ multiplex PCR assay. TCRdb's version of the immuneACCESS table is confined to in-frame rearrangements and falls short of the full clone set. An unresolved V gene accounts for under half of the shortfall where checked; the remainder is of unknown origin. The sample table contains about 100,000 clones; only one count was recorded for just under 80% of them. The ten largest clones capture 12% of the sample. The specimen was peripheral blood. The source is a woman in her sixties or seventies with acute or convalescent COVID-19.

The CDR3 coding sequence is TGTGCCAGCAGCCGGCCGGGGGGTTCCTACGAGCAGTACTTC. Its protein product is CASSRPGGSYEQYF. The chain links TRBV3-1 (or the pseudogene TRBV3-2) to TRBJ2-7, with TRBD2 identical over 7 bases. The germline V gene has CDR1 LGHDT and CDR2 YNNKEL (reference sequence). Germline trimming cut 4 bases from V and 1 base from J; bases unmatched to any gene: 4. CDR3 length: 14 amino acids.

The genes are TRBV2 and TRBJ1-3, with 7 nucleotides matching TRBD1. Losses at the gene ends were 3 bases for V and 7 bases for J; bases not matched to a gene: 9. The CDR3 is made up of 15 amino acids. Looked up from germline, CDR1 is SNHLY and CDR2 is FYNNEI. The CDR3 sequence: CASSDVKGAGNTIYF. Here the CDR3 DNA reads TGTGCCAGCAGTGATGTAAAGGGGGCAGGGAACACCATATATTTT.

This chain uses TRBV5-8 with TRBJ2-1; TRBD2 aligns across 10 bases. The CDR3 runs 16 residues. V shed 4 bases, J shed 1 base, and the junction held 5 bases outside the gene matches. Germline V gene sequence: CDR1 SGHTS, CDR2 YDEGEE. The CDR3 DNA is TGTGCCAGCAGCCCTCTAGCGGGGGTATCCTACAATGAGCAGTTCTTC. It translates to CASSPLAGVSYNEQFF.

This clone was seen only a few times. V and J are TRBV4-2 and TRBJ2-3, with 7 bases identical to TRBD1. The V gene's germline CDR1 is LGHNA and CDR2 YNFKEQ. V gave up 3 bases and J gave up 0 bases; unmatched junction bases: 6. This CDR3 has 16 amino acids. The CDR3 protein is CASSQPGQTSTDTQYF. The DNA of the CDR3 is TGTGCCAGCAGCCAGCCGGGACAGACTAGCACAGATACGCAGTATTTT.

The chain uses TRBV11-3 and TRBJ2-2; TRBD1 aligns across 8 bases. J lost 4 bases, V lost 1 base, and 8 bases had no gene match. Germline CDR1 SGHNT, CDR2 YENEEA. This CDR3 contains 17 residues. The CDR3 protein is CASSLAYDRGSTGELFF. The CDR3, as DNA: TGTGCCAGCAGCTTAGCCTACGACAGGGGTAGCACCGGGGAGCTGTTTTTT. Full variable domain (remainder filled in from reference TRBV11-3 and TRBJ2-2): EAGVVQSPRYKIIEKKQPVAFWCNPISGHNTLYWYLQNLGQGPELLIRYENEEAVDDSQLPKDRFSAERLKGVDSTLKIQPAELGDSAVYLCASSLAYDRGSTGELFFGEGSRLTVL.

The chain has TRBV7-3 and TRBJ1-1, with D uncertain. The ends were cut back, 3 bases at V and 1 base at J, with 6 bases in the middle. The CDR3 sequence is 13 residues long. Germline values: CDR1 SGHTA, CDR2 FQGTGA. The CDR3 nucleotides are TGTGCCAGCAGCTTTACAGAGAACACTGAAGCTTTCTTT. Amino acids: CASSFTENTEAFF.

The chain joins TRBV27 to TRBJ1-5; D is possibly TRBD1 (5 bases). CDR3 length: 15 residues. V dropped 1 base and J dropped 5 bases, with 12 bases sitting between them. Germline CDR1 is MNHEY and CDR2 is SMNVEV (reference sequence). The CDR3 nucleotides read TGTGCCAGCAGTTTATTAGGGGAAGGAGATCAGCCCCAGCATTTT. Translated, it gives CASSLLGEGDQPQHF.

The CDR3 protein is CASTEGQGTGNTIYF. CDR3 DNA sequence: TGTGCCAGCACTGAAGGACAGGGGACGGGAAACACCATATATTTT. This chain connects TRBV21-1 to TRBJ1-3; no DNA check was done on the table's D call, TRBD1. TRBV21-1 is designated a pseudogene. The CDR3 runs to 15 residues.

The chain combines TRBV19 with TRBJ1-1; TRBD1 agrees at 8 bases. CDR3 length: 14 amino acids. Germline CDR1 reads LNHDA; CDR2 reads SQIVND (reference sequence). V lost 4 bases to trimming and J lost 3 bases; unmatched junction nucleotides: 4. The DNA for the CDR3 is TGTGCCAGTAGTACCGGACAGGGACACACTGAAGCTTTCTTT. This translates into CASSTGQGHTEAFF.

The chain carries TRBV19 and TRBJ1-2; possibly TRBD1 for D (6 bases). CDR3 size: 15 residues. The ends were cut back, 6 bases at V and 4 bases at J, with 18 bases in the middle. In germline, CDR1 is LNHDA, CDR2 SQIVND (reference sequence). Here the CDR3 reads CASRPNRDTTYGYTF. The CDR3 coding sequence is TGTGCCAGTAGACCCAACCGGGACACCACCTATGGCTACACCTTC.

This clone was counted a few times. The chain employs TRBV7-9 and TRBJ1-4, with D tentatively TRBD1 (6 bases). Germline CDR1 SEHNR, CDR2 FQNEAQ (reference sequence). V was pared by 3 bases and J by 7 bases, with 18 bases between. The CDR3 spans 16 residues. CDR3 sequence (DNA): TGTGCCAGCAGCTTTAATTTAGGGGGTCTCGCTGAAAAACTGTTTTTT. The encoded protein is CASSFNLGGLAEKLFF. Complete variable domain (other parts from reference TRBV7-9 and TRBJ1-4): DTGVSQNPRHKITKRGQNVTFRCDPISEHNRLYWYRQTLGQGPEFLTYFQNEAQLEKSRLLSDRFSAERPKGSFSTLEIQRTEQGDSAMYLCASSFNLGGLAEKLFFGSGTQLSVL.

This clone was seen a few times. The J gene is TRBJ1-1, the V gene TRBV5-6; tentatively, D is TRBD1 (5 bases). CDR1 and CDR2 from the germline V gene are SGHDT and YYEEEE. The V end lost 2 bases, the J end lost 1 base, and 12 bases lay between the germline ends. The CDR3 spans 15 residues. The CDR3 sequence: CASSFAGSSNTEAFF. The CDR3 nucleotides read TGTGCCAGCAGCTTCGCAGGGTCCTCGAACACTGAAGCTTTCTTT.

This clone has only one observation. This rearrangement joins TRBV28 to TRBJ2-7; 9 positions agree with TRBD1. V lost 5 bases to trimming and J lost 1 base; unmatched junction nucleotides: 6. Germline loops: CDR1 MDHEN, CDR2 SYDVKM. The CDR3 extends over 15 amino acids. As DNA, the CDR3 is TGTGCCAGCAGTGGGGGGACAGGGTTATCCTACGAGCAGTACGTC. This sequence encodes CASSGGTGLSYEQYV.

Written as DNA, the CDR3 is TGTGCCAGCAGTTTATCATTCCCAGATTCCTACGAGCAGTACTTC. Its protein is CASSLSFPDSYEQYF. The chain joins TRBV27 to TRBJ2-7; D is undetermined. This CDR3 contains 15 residues. V lost 0 bases, J lost 1 base, and 10 bases lay in between. Germline assignment: CDR1 MNHEY and CDR2 SMNVEV (reference sequence).

The chain combines TRBV14 with TRBJ2-7, with D unclear. The V and J ends lost 2 bases and 4 bases respectively, with 6 bases between them. Germline values: CDR1 SGHDN, CDR2 FVKESK. The CDR3 length is 12 residues. DNA of the CDR3: TGTGCCAGCAGCCAAATGTCATACGAGCAGTACTTC. Its translation is CASSQMSYEQYF. Full variable domain (rest looked up from reference TRBV14 and TRBJ2-7): EAGVTQFPSHSVIEKGQTVTLRCDPISGHDNLYWYRRVMGKEIKFLLHFVKESKQDESGMPNNRFLAERTGGTYSTLKVQPAELEDSGVYFCASSQMSYEQYFGPGTRLTVT.

The chain combines TRBV18 with TRBJ2-3, with D perhaps TRBD2 (5 bases). This CDR3 is 15 amino acids long. V lost 1 base to trimming and J lost 2 bases, with 10 bases between them. From germline, CDR1 is KGHSH and CDR2 LQKENI. CDR3 region: CASSPLSGITDTQYF. The CDR3 nucleotides read TGTGCCAGCTCACCACTTTCGGGGATCACAGATACGCAGTATTTT. The complete variable domain, with remaining parts taken from reference TRBV18 and TRBJ2-3, reads NAGVMQNPRHLVRRRGQEARLRCSPMKGHSHVYWYRQLPEEGLKFMVYLQKENIIDESGMPKERFSAEFPKEGPSILRIQQVVRGDSAAYFCASSPLSGITDTQYFGPGTRLTVL.

This chain joins TRBV27 and TRBJ1-6; TRBD1 aligns across 8 bases. Germline CDR1 is MNHEY and CDR2 is SMNVEV (reference sequence). J was trimmed by 7 bases and V by 6 bases; bases with no gene match: 17. CDR3 length: 18 residues. The CDR3 spells CASSSLSRTGPLNSPLHF. Here the CDR3 DNA reads TGTGCCAGCAGCTCGTTGAGCCGGACAGGGCCCCTCAATTCACCCCTCCACTTT.

This clone occurred many times. This chain uses TRBV7-2 with TRBJ1-2; possibly TRBD1 for D (6 bases). Germline lookup yields CDR1 SGHTA and CDR2 FQGNSA. This CDR3 has 19 amino acids. Trimming shortened V by 0 bases and J by 6 bases, and 26 bases separated the two germline ends. CDR3 region: CASSLAVSARGRLGNGYTF. The CDR3 DNA sequence: TGTGCCAGCAGCTTAGCGGTTTCTGCCAGGGGACGCCTAGGGAATGGCTACACCTTC.

The V and J genes are TRBV6-5 and TRBJ1-4; D is undetermined. The CDR3 loop spans 12 amino acids. Germline lookup yields CDR1 MNHEY and CDR2 SVGAGI. V gave up 8 bases and J gave up 2 bases, with 6 bases separating them. CDR3 sequence (DNA): TGTGCCAGCGGGAGCACTAATGAAAAACTGTTTTTT. It is translated as CASGSTNEKLFF.

V usage is TRBV12-3 or TRBV12-4 and J usage is TRBJ2-3; D is possibly TRBD2 (6 bases). V gave up 3 bases and J gave up 6 bases, with 7 bases separating them. The CDR3 covers 12 residues. CDR3: CASSFGGDTQYF. DNA for the CDR3: TGTGCCAGCAGTTTTGGAGGGGATACGCAGTATTTT.

The chain recombines TRBV11-3 with TRBJ2-3, with 13 bases aligning to TRBD2. This CDR3 region has 14 residues. The V segment lost 9 bases and the J segment 5 bases; nucleotides outside the gene matches: 5. The V gene's germline CDR1 is SGHNT and CDR2 YENEEA. The DNA of the CDR3 is TGTGCCAGAACTAGCGGGGGGGCCCAAGATACGCAGTATTTT. It yields the protein CARTSGGAQDTQYF.

This chain joins TRBV11-3 and TRBJ1-1, with TRBD1 as a possible D gene (5 bases). The V end lost 0 bases, the J end lost 3 bases, and 5 bases lay between the germline ends. This CDR3 spans 13 amino acids. Per the germline V gene, CDR1 is SGHNT and CDR2 is YENEEA. Written as DNA, the CDR3 is TGTGCCAGCAGCTTAGAAGGGGACACTGAAGCTTTCTTT. Its protein product is CASSLEGDTEAFF.

This sequence joins TRBV3-1 (or the pseudogene TRBV3-2) and TRBJ2-3; D is uncertain. Germline-derived CDR1 and CDR2 are LGHDT and YNNKEL (reference sequence). This CDR3 is 15 amino acids long. V dropped 5 bases and J dropped 4 bases, with 16 bases sitting between them. CDR3 loop: CASSMSSLSADTQYF. Written as DNA, the CDR3 is TGTGCCAGCAGCATGAGCTCACTATCGGCAGATACGCAGTATTTT.

The chain is built from TRBV10-3 and TRBJ2-2, with D possibly TRBD2 on 6 matching bases. The CDR3 extends over 15 amino acids. V shed 3 bases and J shed 4 bases, with 12 bases lying between them. Looked up from germline, CDR1 is ENHRY and CDR2 is SYGVKD. The CDR3: CAISERGTTTGELFF. In nucleotides, the CDR3 is TGTGCCATCAGTGAACGGGGGACGACCACCGGGGAGCTGTTTTTT.

The chain combines TRBV12-3 or TRBV12-4 with TRBJ2-7; 8 bases map to TRBD2. This CDR3 comprises 13 residues. V shed 5 bases, J shed 6 bases, and the junction held 6 bases outside the gene matches. The CDR3 reads CASSPRGEGEQYF. The CDR3 DNA reads as TGTGCCAGCAGTCCGCGGGGGGAGGGCGAGCAGTACTTC.

The chain joins TRBV30 to TRBJ1-2, with 7 bases fitting TRBD1. J lost 8 bases, V lost 3 bases, and 9 bases had no gene match. The CDR3 is made up of 13 amino acids. The germline CDR1 and CDR2 sequences are GTSNPN and SVGIG (reference sequence). CDR3 in amino acids: CAWSPQGRSGYTF. Here the CDR3 DNA reads TGTGCCTGGAGCCCACAGGGGCGGTCAGGCTACACCTTC.